This entry concerns a single T cell receptor (beta chain). In the authors' methods: Counts of nucleated cells, estimated from reference gene primer amplification, were obtained. The repertoire was sequenced with immunoSEQ multiplex PCR; TCRdb's copy has only in-frame clones and lacks some. V and J calls and clone size are copied from that table; D and trimming were computed from the DNA. The table records 200,000 to 250,000 clones, 70% to 90% of them present only once. These data come from a study of blood T cell repertoires in COVID-19. Study overall: Acute-phase and convalescent COVID-19 samples originated in the United States, Italy and Spain.

The germline CDR1 and CDR2 sequences are SNHLY and FYNNEI. J lost 4 bases, V lost 5 bases, and 17 bases had no gene match. This CDR3 comprises 17 residues. The chain has TRBV2 and TRBJ2-7; 7 bases match TRBD2. The origin of this receptor is a man aged 50 to 59 who had recovered from COVID-19. The sequenced sample consisted of peripheral blood. The CDR3 loop reads CASSFGVRGVAVYEQYF. CDR3 DNA: TGTGCCAGCAGTTTTGGGGTCCGGGGGGTGGCAGTTTACGAGCAGTACTTC.